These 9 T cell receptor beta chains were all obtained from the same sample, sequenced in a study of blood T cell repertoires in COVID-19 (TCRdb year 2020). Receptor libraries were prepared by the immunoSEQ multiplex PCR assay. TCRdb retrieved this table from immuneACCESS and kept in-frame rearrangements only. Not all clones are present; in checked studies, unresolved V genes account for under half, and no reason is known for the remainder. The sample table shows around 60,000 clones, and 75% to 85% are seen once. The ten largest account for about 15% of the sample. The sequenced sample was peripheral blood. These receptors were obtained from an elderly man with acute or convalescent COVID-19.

CDR3 sequence (DNA): TGTGCCAGCAGCCAAGACGACAACTTCAGGGTGGGAAATTCACCCCTCCACTTT. Its translation: CASSQDDNFRVGNSPLHF. This sequence joins TRBV3-1 (or the pseudogene TRBV3-2) and TRBJ1-6, with TRBD1 as a possible D gene (5 bases). The CDR3 has 18 amino acids. CDR1 and CDR2 from the germline V gene are LGHDT and YNNKEL (reference sequence). V lost 0 bases to trimming and J lost 7 bases, with 19 bases between them.

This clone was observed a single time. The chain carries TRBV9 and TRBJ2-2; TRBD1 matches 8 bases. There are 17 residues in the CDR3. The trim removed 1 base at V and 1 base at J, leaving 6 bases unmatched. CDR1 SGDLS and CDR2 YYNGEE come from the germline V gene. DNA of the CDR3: TGTGCCAGCAGCGTATTATCTGGACAGGGGAACACCGGGGAGCTGTTTTTT. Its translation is CASSVLSGQGNTGELFF.

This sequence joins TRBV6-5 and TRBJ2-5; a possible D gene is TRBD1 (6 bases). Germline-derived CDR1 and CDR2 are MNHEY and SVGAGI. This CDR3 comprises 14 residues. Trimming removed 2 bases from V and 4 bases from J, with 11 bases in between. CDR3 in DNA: TGTGCCAGCAGTTACGAAGGGGGTTTAGAGACCCAGTACTTC. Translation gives CASSYEGGLETQYF.

The CDR3 protein is CASTSGILGSPLHF. DNA for the CDR3: TGTGCCAGCACTTCCGGGATCCTTGGCTCACCCCTCCACTTT. The V gene is TRBV25-1, the J gene TRBJ1-6; unclear D gene. Germline CDR1 MGHDK, CDR2 SYGVNS. This CDR3 region has 14 residues. Between the trimmed V and J ends, which lost 7 bases and 10 bases, there was a span of 17 bases.

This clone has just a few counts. DNA for the CDR3: TGTGCCAGCAGCCCCGGGACTACCCCCTACAATGAGCAGTTCTTC. Translating gives CASSPGTTPYNEQFF. V usage is TRBV7-9 and J usage is TRBJ2-1, with TRBD2 matching 7 bases. The CDR3 length is 15 residues. Germline V gene sequence: CDR1 SEHNR, CDR2 FQNEAQ (reference sequence). V shed 5 bases and J 2 bases; nucleotides not matched to a gene: 6.

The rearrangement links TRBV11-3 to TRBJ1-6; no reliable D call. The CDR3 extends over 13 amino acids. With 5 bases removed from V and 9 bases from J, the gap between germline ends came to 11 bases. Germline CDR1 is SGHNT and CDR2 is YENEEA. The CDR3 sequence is CASSQTRSSPLHF. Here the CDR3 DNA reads TGTGCCAGCAGCCAAACGAGGTCTTCACCCCTCCACTTT.

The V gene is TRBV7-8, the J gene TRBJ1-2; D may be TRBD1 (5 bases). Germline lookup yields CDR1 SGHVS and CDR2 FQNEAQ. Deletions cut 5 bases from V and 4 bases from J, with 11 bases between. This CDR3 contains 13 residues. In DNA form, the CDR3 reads TGTGCCAGCAGCGAACAGGAGATCTATGGCTACACCTTC. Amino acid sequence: CASSEQEIYGYTF. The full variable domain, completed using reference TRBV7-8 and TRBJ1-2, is GAGVSQSPRYKVAKRGQDVALRCDPISGHVSLFWYQQALGQGPEFLTYFQNEAQLDKSGLPSDRFFAERPEGSVSTLKIQRTQQEDSAVYLCASSEQEIYGYTFGSGTRLTVV.

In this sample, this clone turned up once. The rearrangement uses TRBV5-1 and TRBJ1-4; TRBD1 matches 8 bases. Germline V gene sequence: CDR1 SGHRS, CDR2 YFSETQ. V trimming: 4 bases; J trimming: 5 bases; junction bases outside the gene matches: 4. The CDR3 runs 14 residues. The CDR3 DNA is TGCGCCAGCAGCGCAACAGGGGGGAATGAAAAACTGTTTTTT. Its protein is CASSATGGNEKLFF.

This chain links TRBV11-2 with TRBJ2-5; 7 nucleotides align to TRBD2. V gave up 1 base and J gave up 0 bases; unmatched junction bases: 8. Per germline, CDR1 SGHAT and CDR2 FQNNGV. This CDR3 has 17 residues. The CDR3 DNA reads TGTGCCAGCAGCTTAGGGCTAGCGGTCTCGTACCAAGAGACCCAGTACTTC. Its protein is CASSLGLAVSYQETQYF.